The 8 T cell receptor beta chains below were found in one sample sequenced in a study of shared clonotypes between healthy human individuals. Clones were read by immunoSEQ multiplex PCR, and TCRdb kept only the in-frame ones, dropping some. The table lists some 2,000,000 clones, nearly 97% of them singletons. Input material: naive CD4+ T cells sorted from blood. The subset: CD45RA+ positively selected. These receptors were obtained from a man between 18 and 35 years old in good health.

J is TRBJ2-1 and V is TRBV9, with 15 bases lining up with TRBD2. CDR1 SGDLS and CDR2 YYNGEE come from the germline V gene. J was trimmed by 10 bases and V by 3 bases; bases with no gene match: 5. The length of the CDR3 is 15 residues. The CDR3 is CASSAGLAGGREQFF. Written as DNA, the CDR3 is TGTGCCAGCAGCGCGGGACTAGCGGGAGGTCGGGAGCAGTTCTTC. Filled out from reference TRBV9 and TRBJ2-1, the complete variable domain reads DSGVTQTPKHLITATGQRVTLRCSPRSGDLSVYWYQQSLDQGLQFLIQYYNGEERAKGNILERFSAQQFPDLHSELNLSSLELGDSALYFCASSAGLAGGREQFFGPGTRLTVL.

The CDR3 DNA is TGCGCCAGCAGCTTCTCGACTAGCGGGAGGGCCGACGGTGGGACCCAGTACTTC. Its protein is CASSFSTSGRADGGTQYF. The chain is built from TRBV5-1 and TRBJ2-5; 14 bases are a match to TRBD2. With V trimmed by 2 bases and J by 7 bases, 13 bases remained unmatched. CDR1 SGHRS and CDR2 YFSETQ come from the germline V gene. The CDR3 is 18 amino acids.

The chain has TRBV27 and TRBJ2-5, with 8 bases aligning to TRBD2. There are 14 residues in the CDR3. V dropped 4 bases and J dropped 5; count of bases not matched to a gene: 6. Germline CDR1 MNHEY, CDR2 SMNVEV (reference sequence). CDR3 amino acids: CASSSPGGPETQYF. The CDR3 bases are TGTGCCAGCAGTTCGCCGGGAGGGCCCGAGACCCAGTACTTC.

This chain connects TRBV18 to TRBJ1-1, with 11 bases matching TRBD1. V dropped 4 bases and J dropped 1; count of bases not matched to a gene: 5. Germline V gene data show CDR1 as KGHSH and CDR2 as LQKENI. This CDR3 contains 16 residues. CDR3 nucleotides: TGTGCCAGCTCACGGGACAGGGGGACCTCGAACACTGAAGCTTTCTTT. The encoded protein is CASSRDRGTSNTEAFF.

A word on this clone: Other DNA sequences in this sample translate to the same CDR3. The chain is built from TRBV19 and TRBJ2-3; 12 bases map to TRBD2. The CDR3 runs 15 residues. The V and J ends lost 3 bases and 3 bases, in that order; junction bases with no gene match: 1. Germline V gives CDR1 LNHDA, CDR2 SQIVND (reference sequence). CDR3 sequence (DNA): TGTGCCAGTAGTATTGGACTAGCGGGAACAGATACGCAGTATTTT. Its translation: CASSIGLAGTDTQYF.

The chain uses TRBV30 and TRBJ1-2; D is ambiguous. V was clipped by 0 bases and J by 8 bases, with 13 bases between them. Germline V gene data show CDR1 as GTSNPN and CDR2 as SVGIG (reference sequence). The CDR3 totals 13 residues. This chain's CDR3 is CAWSVRGWEGYTF. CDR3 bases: TGTGCCTGGAGTGTAAGAGGTTGGGAGGGCTACACCTTC.

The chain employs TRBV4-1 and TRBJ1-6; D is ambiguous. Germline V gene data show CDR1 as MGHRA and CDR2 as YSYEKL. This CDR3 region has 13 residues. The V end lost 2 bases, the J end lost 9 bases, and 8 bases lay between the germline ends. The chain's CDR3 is CASSQFSGSPLHF. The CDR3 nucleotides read TGCGCCAGCAGCCAATTCTCCGGTTCACCCCTCCACTTT.

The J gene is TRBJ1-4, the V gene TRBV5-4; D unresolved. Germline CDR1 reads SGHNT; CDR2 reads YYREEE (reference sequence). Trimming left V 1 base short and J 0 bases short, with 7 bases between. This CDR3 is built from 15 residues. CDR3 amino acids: CASSLSRSTNEKLFF. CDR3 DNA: TGTGCCAGCAGCTTGAGTCGATCAACTAATGAAAAACTGTTTTTT.